Presented here are 7 T cell receptor beta chains from one specimen sequenced in a study of T cells in Graves' hyperthyroidism and ophthalmopathy. From RNA transcripts, TCR beta CDR3 regions were amplified. First-round RT-PCR with HTBI primers amplified the TCR CDR3 region. TCRdb reanalysed the multiplex PCR reads using MiXCR and keeps one entry per CDR3 protein. The sample holds around 420,000 distinct CDR3 sequences, roughly 13% seen once. The specimen sequenced was blood. Receptors originate from a woman under 30 with Graves' hyperthyroidism.

The V and J genes are TRBV6-1 and TRBJ2-1; TRBD2 agrees at 13 bases. Germline CDR1 and CDR2: MNHNS and SASEGT. The CDR3 contains 16 residues. J was trimmed by 8 bases and V by 4 bases; bases with no gene match: 8. The DNA for the CDR3 is TGTGCCAGCAGTGGAGAGACTAGCGGGAGGTCGTATGAGCAGTTCTTC. Its translation is CASSGETSGRSYEQFF.

A few counts support this clonotype. The chain recombines TRBV3-1 with TRBJ2-1; D may match TRBD1 or TRBD2 (7 bases each). Germline assignment: CDR1 LGHDT and CDR2 YNNKEL (reference sequence). Deletions cut 0 bases from V and 9 bases from J, with 24 bases between. The CDR3 has 18 amino acids. CDR3 nucleotide sequence: TGTGCCAGCAGCCAAGAACAGGGGACTACCTCCTTTTTGGGTGAGCAGTTCTTC. Translation gives CASSQEQGTTSFLGEQFF.

This clonotype was seen a few times. V gene TRBV24-1 combines with J gene TRBJ1-2; no clear D gene. V lost 3 bases, J lost 7 bases, and 11 bases lay in between. CDR1 is KGHDR, CDR2 SFDVKD, per germline. This CDR3 is built from 13 residues. In DNA form, the CDR3 reads TGTGCCACCAGTGATGCCTCGGGAAGTGGCTACACCTTC. It specifies CATSDASGSGYTF.

This clonotype was seen ten or more times. The rearrangement links TRBV3-1 to TRBJ1-2; 9 bases are a match to TRBD1. In germline, CDR1 is LGHDT, CDR2 YNNKEL (reference sequence). The CDR3 has 12 amino acids. V lost 4 bases and J lost 8; bases outside the gene matches: 2. The chain's CDR3 is CASSRTGGGYTF. In DNA form, the CDR3 reads TGTGCCAGCAGCCGAACAGGGGGCGGCTACACCTTC.

The V and J genes are TRBV6-9 and TRBJ1-2, with D possibly TRBD1 on 5 matching bases. Germline-derived CDR1 and CDR2 are MNHGY and SVAAGI. V lost 4 bases, J lost 4 bases, and 13 bases lay in between. The CDR3 extends over 14 amino acids. CDR3 protein: CASSSVGTAYGYTF. The CDR3 DNA follows: TGTGCCAGCAGTTCCGTCGGGACGGCCTATGGCTACACCTTC.

A word on this clonotype: This sequence may be a read error, since a much larger clone differs from it by one base. The J gene is TRBJ2-3, the V gene TRBV28; 8 nucleotides line up with TRBD2. The V gene's germline CDR1 is MDHEN and CDR2 SYDVKM. This CDR3 region has 18 residues. Here the CDR3 reads CVSTPTSGRQRLTDTQYF. CDR3 nucleotides: TGTGTCAGCACCCCCACTAGCGGCCGACAAAGACTCACAGATACGCAGTATTTT.

V usage is TRBV27 and J usage is TRBJ2-5; 7 bases align to TRBD2. V trimming: 4 bases; J trimming: 4 bases; junction bases outside the gene matches: 6. Germline CDR1 MNHEY, CDR2 SMNVEV (reference sequence). The CDR3 spans 14 residues. CDR3 nucleotides: TGTGCCAGCAGTTGGGCGGGAGTAGGAGAGACCCAGTACTTC. Translation gives CASSWAGVGETQYF.